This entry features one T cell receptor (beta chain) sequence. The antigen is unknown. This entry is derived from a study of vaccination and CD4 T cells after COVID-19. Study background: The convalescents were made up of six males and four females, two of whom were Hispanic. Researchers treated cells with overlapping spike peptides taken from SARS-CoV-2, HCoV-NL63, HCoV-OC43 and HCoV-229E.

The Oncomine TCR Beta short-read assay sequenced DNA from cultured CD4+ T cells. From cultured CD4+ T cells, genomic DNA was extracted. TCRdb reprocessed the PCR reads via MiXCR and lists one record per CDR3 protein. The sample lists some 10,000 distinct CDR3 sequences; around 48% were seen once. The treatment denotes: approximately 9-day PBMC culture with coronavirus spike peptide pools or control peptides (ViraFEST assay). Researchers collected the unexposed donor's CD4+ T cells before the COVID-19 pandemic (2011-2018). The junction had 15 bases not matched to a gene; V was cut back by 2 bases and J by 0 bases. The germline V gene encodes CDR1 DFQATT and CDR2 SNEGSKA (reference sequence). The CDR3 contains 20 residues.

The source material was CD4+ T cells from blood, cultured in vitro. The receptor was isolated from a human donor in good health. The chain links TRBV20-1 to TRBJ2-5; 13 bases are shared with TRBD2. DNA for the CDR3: TGCAGTGCTAGAATCGGACTAGCGGGGGACACAGCAACTAACCAAGAGACCCAGTACTTC. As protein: CSARIGLAGDTATNQETQYF.